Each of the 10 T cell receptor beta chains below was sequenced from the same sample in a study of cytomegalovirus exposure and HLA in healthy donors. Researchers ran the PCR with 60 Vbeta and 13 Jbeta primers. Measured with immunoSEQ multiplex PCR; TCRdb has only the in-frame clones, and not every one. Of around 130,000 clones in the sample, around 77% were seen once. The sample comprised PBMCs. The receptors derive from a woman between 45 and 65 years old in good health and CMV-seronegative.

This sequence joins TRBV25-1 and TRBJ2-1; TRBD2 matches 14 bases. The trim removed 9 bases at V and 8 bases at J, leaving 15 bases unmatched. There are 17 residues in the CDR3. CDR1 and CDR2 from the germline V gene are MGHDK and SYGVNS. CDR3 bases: TGTGCCAGTGTTACGGAGGGGACTAGCGGGAGTTCGTATGAGCAGTTCTTC. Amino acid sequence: CASVTEGTSGSSYEQFF.

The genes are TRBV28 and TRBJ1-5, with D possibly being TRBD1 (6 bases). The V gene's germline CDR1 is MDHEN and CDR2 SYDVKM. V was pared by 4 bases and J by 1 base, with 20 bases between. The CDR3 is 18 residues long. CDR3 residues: CASSSFGQGRGSNQPQHF. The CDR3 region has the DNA TGTGCCAGCAGTTCTTTCGGGCAGGGGCGGGGGAGCAATCAGCCCCAGCATTTT.

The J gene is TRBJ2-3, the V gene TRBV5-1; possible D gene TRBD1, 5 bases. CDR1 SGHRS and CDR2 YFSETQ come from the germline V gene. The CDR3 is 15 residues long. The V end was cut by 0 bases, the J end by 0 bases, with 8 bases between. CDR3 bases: TGCGCCAGCAGCTTGGGGGGCGGTAGCACAGATACGCAGTATTTT. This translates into CASSLGGGSTDTQYF.

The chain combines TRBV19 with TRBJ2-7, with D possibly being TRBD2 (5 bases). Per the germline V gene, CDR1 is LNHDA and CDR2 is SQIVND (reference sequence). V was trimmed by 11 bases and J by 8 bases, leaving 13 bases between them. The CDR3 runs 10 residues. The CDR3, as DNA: TGTGCCCCTCCCCCGGGGAAGCAGTACTTC. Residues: CAPPPGKQYF.

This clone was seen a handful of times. The CDR3 reads CASSVETGTSGRTDTQYF. CDR3 nucleotides: TGTGCCAGCAGCGTAGAGACCGGGACTAGCGGGAGGACAGATACGCAGTATTTT. The chain uses TRBV9 and TRBJ2-3; 15 nucleotides line up with TRBD2. Looked up from germline, CDR1 is SGDLS and CDR2 is YYNGEE. The CDR3 spans 18 residues. The junction had 5 bases not matched to a gene; V was cut back by 0 bases and J by 3 bases.

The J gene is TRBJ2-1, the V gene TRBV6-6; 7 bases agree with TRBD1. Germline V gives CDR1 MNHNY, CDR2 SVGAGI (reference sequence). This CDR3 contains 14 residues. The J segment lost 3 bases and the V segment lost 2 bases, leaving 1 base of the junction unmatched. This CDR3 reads CASSYRQGYNEQFF. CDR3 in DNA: TGTGCCAGCAGTTACAGACAGGGCTACAATGAGCAGTTCTTC.

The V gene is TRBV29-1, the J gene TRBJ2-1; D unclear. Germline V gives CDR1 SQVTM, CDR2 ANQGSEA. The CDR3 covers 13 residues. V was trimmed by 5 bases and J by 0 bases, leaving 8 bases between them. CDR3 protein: CSVLLSSYNEQFF. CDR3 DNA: TGCAGCGTTCTTCTAAGCTCCTACAATGAGCAGTTCTTC.

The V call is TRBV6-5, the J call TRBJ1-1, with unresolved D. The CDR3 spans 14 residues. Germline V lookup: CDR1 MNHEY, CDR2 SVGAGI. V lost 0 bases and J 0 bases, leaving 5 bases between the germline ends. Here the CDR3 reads CASSYSGVNTEAFF. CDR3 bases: TGTGCCAGCAGTTACTCGGGAGTGAACACTGAAGCTTTCTTT.

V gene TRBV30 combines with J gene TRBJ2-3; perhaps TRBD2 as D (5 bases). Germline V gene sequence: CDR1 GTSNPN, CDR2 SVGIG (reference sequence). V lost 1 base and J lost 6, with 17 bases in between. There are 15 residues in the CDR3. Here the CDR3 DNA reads TGTGCCTGGAGTGATCCCTGGCTAGCCGCGGATACGCAGTATTTT. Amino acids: CAWSDPWLAADTQYF.

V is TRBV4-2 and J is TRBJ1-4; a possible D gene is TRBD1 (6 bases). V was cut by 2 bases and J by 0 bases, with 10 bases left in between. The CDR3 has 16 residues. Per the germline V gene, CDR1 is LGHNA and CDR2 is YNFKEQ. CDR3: CASSQRRQATNEKLFF. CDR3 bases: TGTGCCAGCAGCCAACGGCGACAGGCAACTAATGAAAAACTGTTTTTT.